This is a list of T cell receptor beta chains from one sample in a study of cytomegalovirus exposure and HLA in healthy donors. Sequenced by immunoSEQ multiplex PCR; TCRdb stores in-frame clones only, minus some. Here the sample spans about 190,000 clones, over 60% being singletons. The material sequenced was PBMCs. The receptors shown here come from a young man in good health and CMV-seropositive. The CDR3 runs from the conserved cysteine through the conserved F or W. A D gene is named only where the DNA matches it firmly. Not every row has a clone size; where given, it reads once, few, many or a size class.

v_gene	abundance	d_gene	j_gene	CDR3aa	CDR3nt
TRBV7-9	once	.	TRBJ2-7	CSSSPPVAYEQYF	TGTTCCAGCAGCCCCCCAGTCGCCTACGAGCAGTACTTC
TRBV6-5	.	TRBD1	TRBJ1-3	CASRSPGQGENTIYF	TGTGCCAGCAGATCACCGGGACAGGGGGAAAACACCATATATTTT
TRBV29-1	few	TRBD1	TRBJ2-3	CSVRQGASTDTQYF	TGCAGCGTTCGACAGGGGGCTAGCACAGATACGCAGTATTTT
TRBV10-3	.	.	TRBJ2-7	CAIRPGQGGDEQYF	TGTGCCATCAGGCCCGGGCAGGGTGGCGACGAGCAGTACTTC
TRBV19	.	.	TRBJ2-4	CASSMGRDKNIQYF	TGTGCCAGTAGTATGGGCAGGGACAAAAACATTCAGTACTTC
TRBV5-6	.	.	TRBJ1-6	CASSLDVTAGNSPLHF	TGTGCCAGCAGCTTGGATGTAACGGCGGGTAATTCACCCCTCCACTTT
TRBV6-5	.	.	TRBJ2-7	CASSSHRDNSYEQYF	TGTGCCAGCAGTTCCCACAGGGATAACTCCTACGAGCAGTACTTC
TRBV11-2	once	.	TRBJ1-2	CASSLKGSGYGYTF	TGTGCCAGCAGCTTAAAGGGGTCAGGATATGGCTACACCTTC
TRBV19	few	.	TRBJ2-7	CASSPRGGGGEQYF	TGTGCCAGTAGTCCCCGTGGAGGAGGCGGCGAGCAGTACTTC
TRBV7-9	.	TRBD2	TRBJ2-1	CSSSSLGLVPYNEQFF	TGTTCCAGCAGCTCCCTAGGACTAGTGCCCTACAATGAGCAGTTCTTC
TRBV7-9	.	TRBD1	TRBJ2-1	CASSSAGTAYNEQFF	TGTGCCAGCAGCTCGGCCGGGACAGCCTACAATGAGCAGTTCTTC
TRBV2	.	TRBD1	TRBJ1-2	CASSESLGRTGIGYTF	TGTGCCAGCAGTGAAAGCTTGGGACGGACAGGGATAGGCTACACCTTC
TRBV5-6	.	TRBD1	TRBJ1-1	CASSFRQGSTEAFF	TGTGCCAGCAGTTTCCGACAGGGAAGCACTGAAGCTTTCTTT
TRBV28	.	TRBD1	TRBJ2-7	CASSQGDLNEQYF	TGTGCCAGCAGTCAGGGGGACCTCAACGAGCAGTACTTC
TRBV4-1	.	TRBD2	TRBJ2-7	CASSSSGRGMGHEQYF	TGCGCCAGCAGCTCAAGCGGGAGAGGGATGGGCCACGAGCAGTACTTC
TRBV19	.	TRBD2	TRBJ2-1	CASRRGTSGTSSYNEQFF	TGTGCCAGTAGGAGGGGGACTAGCGGTACCAGCTCCTACAATGAGCAGTTCTTC
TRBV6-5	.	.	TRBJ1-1	CASSYSHSPMNTEAFF	TGTGCCAGCAGTTACTCGCACAGCCCCATGAACACTGAAGCTTTCTTT
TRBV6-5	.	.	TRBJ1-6	CASGRRVGSPLHF	TGTGCCAGTGGGAGGAGGGTAGGATCACCCCTCCACTTT
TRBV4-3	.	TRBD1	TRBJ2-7	CASSSGTGSYEQYF	TGCGCCAGCAGCTCCGGGACAGGTTCCTACGAGCAGTACTTC
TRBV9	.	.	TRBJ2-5	CASSVGGSWETQYF	TGTGCCAGCAGCGTAGGTGGTAGCTGGGAGACCCAGTACTTC
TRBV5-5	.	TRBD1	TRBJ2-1	CASRPGTGGWNEQFF	TGTGCCAGCAGACCCGGGACAGGGGGCTGGAATGAGCAGTTCTTC
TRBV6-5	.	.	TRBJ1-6	CASSYSWQNQNSPLHF	TGTGCCAGCAGTTACTCTTGGCAGAACCAAAATTCACCCCTCCACTTT
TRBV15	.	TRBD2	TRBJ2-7	CATSAGTSGNGYEQYF	TGTGCCACCAGCGCCGGGACTAGCGGGAATGGCTACGAGCAGTACTTC
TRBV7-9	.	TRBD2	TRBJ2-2	CASSSDLQRGVGSGELFF	TGTGCCAGCAGCTCGGACCTCCAGCGGGGCGTGGGCAGCGGGGAGCTGTTTTTT
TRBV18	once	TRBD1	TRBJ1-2	CASSPRRDSHYTF	TGTGCCAGCTCACCACGTAGGGACAGCCACTACACCTTC
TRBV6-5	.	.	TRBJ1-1	CASSEGVNWNTEAFF	TGTGCCAGCAGCGAGGGAGTGAATTGGAACACTGAAGCTTTCTTT
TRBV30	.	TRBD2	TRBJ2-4	CAWTLTTGGIQYF	TGTGCCTGGACCCTAACGACGGGGGGCATTCAGTACTTC
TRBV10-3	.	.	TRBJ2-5	CAISESTAQETQYF	TGTGCCATCAGTGAGTCTACAGCTCAAGAGACCCAGTACTTC
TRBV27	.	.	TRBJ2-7	CASSLVFDGDEQYF	TGTGCCAGCAGTTTAGTTTTCGACGGGGACGAGCAGTACTTC
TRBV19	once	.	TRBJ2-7	CASSPGLGYEQYF	TGTGCCAGTAGTCCGGGACTCGGCTACGAGCAGTACTTC
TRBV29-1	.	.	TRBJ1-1	CSAGGGHSTEAFF	TGCAGCGCTGGGGGGGGCCACAGCACTGAAGCTTTCTTT
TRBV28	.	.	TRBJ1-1	CASRVATEAFF	TGTGCCAGCAGGGTGGCAACTGAAGCTTTCTTT
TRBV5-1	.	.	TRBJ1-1	CASSPGQNTEAFF	TGCGCCAGCAGCCCGGGACAGAACACTGAAGCTTTCTTT
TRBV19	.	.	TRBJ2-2	CASSFDRLTGELFF	TGTGCCAGTAGCTTCGACAGGCTCACCGGGGAGCTGTTTTTT
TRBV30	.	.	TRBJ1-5	CAWRGGQPNQPQHF	TGTGCCTGGAGGGGGGGGCAGCCCAATCAGCCCCAGCATTTT
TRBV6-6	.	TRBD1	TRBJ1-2	CASSQLQQGPDGYTF	TGTGCCAGCAGTCAACTCCAACAGGGGCCGGATGGCTACACCTTC
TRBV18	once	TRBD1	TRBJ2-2	CASSPLDRAAGELFF	TGTGCCAGCTCACCTCTAGACAGGGCGGCCGGGGAGCTGTTTTTT
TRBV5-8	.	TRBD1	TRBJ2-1	CASSSDRGVEQFF	TGTGCCAGCAGCTCGGACAGGGGTGTTGAGCAGTTCTTC
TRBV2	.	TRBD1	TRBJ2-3	CASGRTGGTSTDTQYF	TGTGCCAGCGGTAGGACAGGGGGCACTAGCACAGATACGCAGTATTTT
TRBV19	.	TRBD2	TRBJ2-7	CASSTAGLGEQYF	TGTGCCAGTAGTACAGCGGGATTGGGCGAGCAGTACTTC
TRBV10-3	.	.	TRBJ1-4	CAIRRAGLDEKLFF	TGTGCCATCAGACGTGCGGGGTTGGATGAAAAACTGTTTTTT
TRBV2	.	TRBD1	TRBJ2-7	CASDGTGVFPYEQYF	TGTGCCAGCGATGGGACAGGGGTGTTCCCCTACGAGCAGTACTTC
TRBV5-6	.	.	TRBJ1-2	CASRTISNYGYTF	TGTGCCAGCAGGACAATTTCCAACTATGGCTACACCTTC
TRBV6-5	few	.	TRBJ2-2	CASIGELTGELFF	TGTGCCAGCATCGGGGAGTTAACCGGGGAGCTGTTTTTT
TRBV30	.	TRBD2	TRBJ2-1	CAWQREGNSGYNEQFF	TGTGCCTGGCAGCGGGAGGGAAACTCAGGATACAATGAGCAGTTCTTC
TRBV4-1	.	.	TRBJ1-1	CASSTHRASTEAFF	TGCGCCAGCAGCACCCACAGGGCTAGCACTGAAGCTTTCTTT
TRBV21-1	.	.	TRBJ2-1	CASSKATTSGPREQFF	TGTGCCAGCAGCAAAGCAACGACTAGCGGGCCTAGGGAGCAGTTCTTC
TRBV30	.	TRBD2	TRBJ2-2	CAWRDLAGGFFNGELFF	TGTGCCTGGAGAGATCTAGCGGGGGGTTTTTTCAACGGGGAGCTGTTTTTT
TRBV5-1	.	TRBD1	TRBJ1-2	CASSLGDRDSNYGYTF	TGCGCCAGCAGCTTGGGGGACAGGGACTCTAACTATGGCTACACCTTC
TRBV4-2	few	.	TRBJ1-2	CASSQGVRDTTLGGYTF	TGTGCCAGCAGCCAAGGGGTAAGGGACACAACTCTCGGTGGCTACACCTTC
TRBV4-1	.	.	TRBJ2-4	CASSQDWVGEGENIQYF	TGCGCCAGCAGCCAAGATTGGGTGGGGGAGGGGGAAAACATTCAGTACTTC
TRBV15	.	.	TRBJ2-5	CATSRELVAVRQETQYF	TGTGCCACCAGCAGGGAACTAGTAGCAGTACGCCAAGAGACCCAGTACTTC
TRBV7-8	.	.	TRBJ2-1	CASSLGRRGQFF	TGTGCCAGCAGCTTAGGAAGAAGGGGGCAGTTCTTC
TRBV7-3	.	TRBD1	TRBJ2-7	CASSFSGTGSYEQYF	TGTGCCAGCAGCTTTTCCGGGACAGGCTCCTACGAGCAGTACTTC